This T cell receptor beta chain was obtained from a study of blood T cell repertoires in COVID-19 (dated by TCRdb to the early 2020s). Background on the whole study: Samples from collaborators originated in the United States, Italy and Spain and spanned both the acute and convalescent phases of COVID-19. The prospective study material was composed of cDNA or gDNA derived from T cells, B-cell-depleted T cells, or PBMCs. The dataset comprised deeply sampled blood TCRbeta repertoires from subjects exposed to, actively infected with, or recovered from COVID-19. The repertoires were released in a freely available public database intended as a resource for research on the immune response to SARS-CoV-2. The samples were drawn from two sources: the first 160 participants of the ongoing ImmuneRACE study, and 1,000 to 1,500 subjects contributed by 6 global collaborators. The sample metadata nearly always contained a de-identified subject ID, COVID-19 status, age in years and sex. Where HLA class I and class II types were available, the types were taken from metadata supplied by the sample provider, not from assay-based typing.

With regard to this clone: This receptor's antigen is unknown. No base quality values were provided; no much bigger clone lies one nucleotide off.

TCRbeta CDR3 regions were amplified from genomic DNA using the immunoSEQ Assay, a bias-controlled multiplex PCR. As for the original processing: The number of nucleated cells in each sample was estimated by amplification of reference gene primers within the assay. To quantify the absolute abundance of each unique TCRbeta CDR3 rearrangement, sequence reads were collapsed and filtered. For each sample, productive Simpson clonality was calculated by taking the square root of Simpson's diversity index across productive rearrangements. Imported from immuneACCESS, the table was reduced by TCRdb to in-frame sequences with V and J called. These copies leave out some clones; in studies compared against another copy, an unresolved V gene accounts for under half, and the cause of the remainder is not known. The DNA was the basis for D and trimming; V, J and clone size are from that table. The sample table lists fewer than 200,000 clones, around nine tenths of them with a count of one. 2% to 3% of the sample is held by the ten biggest clonotypes.

At one collaborating source in Seattle, patients were enrolled during active infection and were followed longitudinally through the course of disease. Whole blood was collected in K2EDTA tubes by collaborating institutions according to the institutions' own protocols. Collaborator samples were shipped for TCRbeta analysis as frozen whole blood, isolated PBMCs, or DNA extracted from either sample type. The CDR3 runs 13 amino acids, cysteine and phenylalanine included. Only CDR3 DNA is held: 39 bases, read in frame from base 1. V and J are trimmed by 7 bases and 1 base, and the gene matches miss 1 base of the junction. Taken from the germline V gene, the CDR1 and CDR2 loops are MDHEN and SYDVKM. Overall study outcomes, separate from this receptor: The amount of clinical and demographic metadata varied by source and participant and was provided uncurated.

The source is a woman aged 80 or over with COVID-19, enrolled during active disease. The chain links TRBV28 with TRBJ1-1; 9 middle bases align to TRBD1. Sequencing was done on a sample of peripheral blood. The bases read TGTGCCAGCACGGGACAGGGGAACACTGAAGCTTTCTTT. It specifies CASTGQGNTEAFF. The CDR3, completed at both ends by the reference TRBV28 and TRBJ1-1 genes, gives the full variable domain DVKVTQSSRYLVKRTGEKVFLECVQDMDHENMFWYRQDPGLGLRLIYFSYDVKMKEKGDIPEGYSVSREKKERFSLILESASTNQTSMYLCASTGQGNTEAFFGQGTRLTVV.